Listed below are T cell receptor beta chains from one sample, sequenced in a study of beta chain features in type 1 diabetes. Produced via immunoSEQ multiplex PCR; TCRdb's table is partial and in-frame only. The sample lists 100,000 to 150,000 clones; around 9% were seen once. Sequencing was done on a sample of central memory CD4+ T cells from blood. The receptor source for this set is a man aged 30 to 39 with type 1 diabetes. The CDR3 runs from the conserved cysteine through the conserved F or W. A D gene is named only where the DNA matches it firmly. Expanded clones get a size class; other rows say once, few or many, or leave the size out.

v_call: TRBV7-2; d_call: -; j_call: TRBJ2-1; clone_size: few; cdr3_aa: CASSLVTGAYNEQFF; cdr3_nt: TGTGCCAGCAGCTTAGTGACAGGAGCCTACAATGAGCAGTTCTTC
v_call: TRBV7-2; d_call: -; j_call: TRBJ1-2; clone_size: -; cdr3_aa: CASSFETGGYTF; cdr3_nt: TGTGCCAGCAGCTTTGAGACGGGGGGCTACACCTTC
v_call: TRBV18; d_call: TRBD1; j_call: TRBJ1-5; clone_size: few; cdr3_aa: CASSNDRAQPQHF; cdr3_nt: TGTGCCAGCTCAAACGACAGGGCCCAGCCCCAGCATTTT
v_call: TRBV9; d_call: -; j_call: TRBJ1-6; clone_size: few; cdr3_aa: CASSVAQGAPLHF; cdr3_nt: TGTGCCAGCAGCGTAGCTCAGGGTGCACCCCTCCACTTT
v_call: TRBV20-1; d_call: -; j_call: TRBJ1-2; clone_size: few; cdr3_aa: CSAKTRDGYTF; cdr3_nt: TGCAGTGCTAAGACCAGGGATGGCTACACCTTC
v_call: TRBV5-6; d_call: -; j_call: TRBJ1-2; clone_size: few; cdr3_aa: CASSSPALEGWGYTF; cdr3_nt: TGTGCCAGCAGCTCCCCGGCCCTCGAGGGATGGGGCTACACCTTC
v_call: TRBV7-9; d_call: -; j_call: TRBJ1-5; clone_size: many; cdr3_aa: CASSSQGDQPQHF; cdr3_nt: TGTGCCAGCAGCTCCCAGGGTGACCAGCCCCAGCATTTT
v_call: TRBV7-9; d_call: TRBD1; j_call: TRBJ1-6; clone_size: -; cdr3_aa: CASSLGQGRSPLHF; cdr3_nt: TGTGCCAGCAGCTTAGGACAGGGGCGTTCACCCCTCCACTTT
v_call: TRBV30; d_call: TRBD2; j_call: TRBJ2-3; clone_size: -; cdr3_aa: CAHPFKKRGGQTSTDTQYF; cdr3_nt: TGTGCCCACCCGTTTAAGAAGCGGGGGGGCCAGACTAGCACAGATACGCAGTATTTT
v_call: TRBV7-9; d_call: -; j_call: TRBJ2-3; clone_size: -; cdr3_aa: CASSLVGHSTDTQYF; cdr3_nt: TGTGCCAGCAGCTTAGTGGGACACAGCACAGATACGCAGTATTTT
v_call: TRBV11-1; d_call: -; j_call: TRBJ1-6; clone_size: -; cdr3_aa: CASSSPGSRSPLHF; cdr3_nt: TGTGCCAGCAGCTCCCCGGGGTCGCGGTCACCCCTCCACTTT
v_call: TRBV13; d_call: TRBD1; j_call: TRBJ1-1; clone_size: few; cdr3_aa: CASSSRRDSMNTEAFF; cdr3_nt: TGTGCCAGCAGCTCACGCCGGGACAGCATGAACACTGAAGCTTTCTTT
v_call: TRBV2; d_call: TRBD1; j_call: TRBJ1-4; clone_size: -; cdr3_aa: CASGVKMGQPNEKLFF; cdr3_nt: TGTGCCAGCGGGGTTAAAATGGGACAGCCAAATGAAAAACTGTTTTTT
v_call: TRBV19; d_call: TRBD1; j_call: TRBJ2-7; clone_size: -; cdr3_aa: CASSTGQGYSYEQYF; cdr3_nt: TGTGCCAGTAGTACGGGACAGGGATACTCCTACGAGCAGTACTTC
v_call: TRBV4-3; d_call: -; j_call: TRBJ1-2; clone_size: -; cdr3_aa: CASSQDLRVDYGYTF; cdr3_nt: TGCGCCAGCAGCCAAGATCTCAGGGTTGATTATGGCTACACCTTC
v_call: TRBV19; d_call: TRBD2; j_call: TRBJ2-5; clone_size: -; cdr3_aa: CASSTPASGEETQYF; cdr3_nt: TGTGCCAGTAGTACCCCGGCAAGCGGGGAAGAGACCCAGTACTTC
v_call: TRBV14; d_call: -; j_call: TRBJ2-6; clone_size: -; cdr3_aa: CASSPRGSGSGANVLTF; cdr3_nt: TGTGCCAGCAGCCCAAGAGGATCAGGGTCTGGGGCCAACGTCCTGACTTTC
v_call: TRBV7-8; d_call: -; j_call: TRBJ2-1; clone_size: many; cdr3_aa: CASSSGRIVAGNEQFF; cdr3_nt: TGTGCCAGCAGCTCCGGTCGAATTGTGGCAGGCAATGAGCAGTTCTTC
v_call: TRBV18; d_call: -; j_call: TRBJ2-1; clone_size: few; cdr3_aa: CASSRSTGWNEQFF; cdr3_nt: TGTGCCAGCTCACGTTCGACGGGTTGGAATGAGCAGTTCTTC
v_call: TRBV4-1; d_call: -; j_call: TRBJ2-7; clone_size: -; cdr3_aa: CASSHRGALSYEQYF; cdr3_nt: TGCGCCAGCAGCCATCGGGGAGCACTCTCCTACGAGCAGTACTTC
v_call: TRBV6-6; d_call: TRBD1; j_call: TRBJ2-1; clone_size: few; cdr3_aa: CASSYLTGVNEQFF; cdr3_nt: TGTGCCAGCAGTTACCTAACAGGGGTCAATGAGCAGTTCTTC
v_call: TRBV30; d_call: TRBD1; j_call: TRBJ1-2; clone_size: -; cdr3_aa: CAWSVRPGQGFGF; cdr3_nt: TGTGCCTGGAGTGTACGACCGGGACAGGGATTCGGGTTC
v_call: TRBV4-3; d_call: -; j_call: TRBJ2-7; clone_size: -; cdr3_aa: CASSQDQQNPRQYF; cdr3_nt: TGCGCCAGCAGCCAAGATCAGCAGAACCCTAGGCAGTACTTC
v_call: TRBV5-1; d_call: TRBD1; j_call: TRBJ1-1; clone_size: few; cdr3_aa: CASSPSRAGTDTEAFF; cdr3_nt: TGCGCCAGCAGCCCCTCCCGGGCCGGGACAGACACTGAAGCTTTCTTT
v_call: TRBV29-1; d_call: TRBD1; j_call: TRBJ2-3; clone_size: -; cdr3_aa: CSVDRGTDTQYF; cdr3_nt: TGCAGCGTGGACAGGGGTACAGATACGCAGTATTTT
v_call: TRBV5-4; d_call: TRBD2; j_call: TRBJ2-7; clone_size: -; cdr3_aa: CASRRPGTNEQYF; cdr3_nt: TGTGCCAGCAGGCGTCCCGGGACTAACGAGCAGTACTTC
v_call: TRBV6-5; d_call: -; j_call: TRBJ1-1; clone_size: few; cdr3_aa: CASSSGQHEAFF; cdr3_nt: TGTGCCAGCAGTTCCGGACAGCATGAAGCTTTCTTT
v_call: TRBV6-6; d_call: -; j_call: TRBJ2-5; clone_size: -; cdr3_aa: CASSYSSAQGRETQYF; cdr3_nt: TGTGCCAGCAGTTACTCGAGTGCCCAGGGTCGGGAGACCCAGTACTTC
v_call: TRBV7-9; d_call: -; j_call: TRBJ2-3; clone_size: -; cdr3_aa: CASRQLSSWESTDTQYF; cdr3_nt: TGTGCCAGCAGACAGCTTAGTTCATGGGAGAGCACAGATACGCAGTATTTT
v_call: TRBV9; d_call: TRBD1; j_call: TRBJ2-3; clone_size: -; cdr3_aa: CASSPHPTGTSTDTQYF; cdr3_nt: TGTGCCAGCAGCCCGCACCCGACAGGGACGAGCACAGATACGCAGTATTTT
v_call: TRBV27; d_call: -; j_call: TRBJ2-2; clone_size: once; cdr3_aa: CASSLGLASTGELFF; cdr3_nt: TGTGCCAGCAGTTTAGGTCTAGCGTCTACCGGGGAGCTGTTTTTT
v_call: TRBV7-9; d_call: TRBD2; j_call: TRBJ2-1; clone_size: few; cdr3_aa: CASSSSGGGGASYNEQFF; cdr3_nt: TGTGCCAGCAGCTCAAGTGGCGGCGGGGGGGCTTCCTACAATGAGCAGTTCTTC
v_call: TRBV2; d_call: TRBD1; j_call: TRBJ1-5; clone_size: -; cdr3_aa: CASRFQGDNQPQHF; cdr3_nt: TGTGCCAGCAGGTTCCAGGGGGACAATCAGCCCCAGCATTTT
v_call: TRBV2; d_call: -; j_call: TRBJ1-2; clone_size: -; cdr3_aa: CASGGLSYGYTF; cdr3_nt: TGTGCCAGCGGGGGGTTGAGCTATGGCTACACCTTC
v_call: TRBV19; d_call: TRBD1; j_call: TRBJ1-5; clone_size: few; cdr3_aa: CASNRGQVNSNQPQHF; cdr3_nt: TGTGCCAGTAACCGGGGACAGGTGAATAGCAATCAGCCCCAGCATTTT
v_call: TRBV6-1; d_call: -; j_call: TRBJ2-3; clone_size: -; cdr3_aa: CASSHTGSGDTQYF; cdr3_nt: TGTGCCAGCAGCCACACGGGGTCGGGAGATACGCAGTATTTT
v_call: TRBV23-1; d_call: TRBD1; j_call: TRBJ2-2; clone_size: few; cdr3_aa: CASSQSGGLDRGCDNTGELFF; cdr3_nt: TGCGCCAGCAGTCAATCGGGGGGTTTGGACAGGGGGTGCGACAACACCGGGGAGCTGTTTTTT
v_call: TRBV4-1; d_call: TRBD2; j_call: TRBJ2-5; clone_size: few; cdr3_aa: CASSLAGETQYF; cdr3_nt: TGCGCCAGCAGCTTAGCGGGTGAGACCCAGTACTTC
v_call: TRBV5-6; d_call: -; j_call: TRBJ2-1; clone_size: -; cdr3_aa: CASSSIGVSQFF; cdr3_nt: TGTGCCAGCAGTTCAATCGGGGTCAGTCAGTTCTTC
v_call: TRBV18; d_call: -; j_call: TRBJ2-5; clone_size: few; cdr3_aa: CASSFGEQETQYF; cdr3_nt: TGTGCCAGCTCCTTCGGGGAGCAAGAGACCCAGTACTTC
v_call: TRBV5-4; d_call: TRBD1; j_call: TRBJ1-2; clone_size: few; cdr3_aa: CASSEGQNYGYTF; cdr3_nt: TGTGCCAGCAGCGAGGGACAGAACTATGGCTACACCTTC
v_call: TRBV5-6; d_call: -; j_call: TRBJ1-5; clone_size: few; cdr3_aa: CASSLSGIGVQPQHF; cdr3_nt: TGTGCCAGCAGCTTGTCGGGAATTGGGGTACAGCCCCAGCATTTT
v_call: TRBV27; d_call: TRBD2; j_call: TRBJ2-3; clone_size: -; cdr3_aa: CASSLSRGEDTQYF; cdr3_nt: TGTGCCAGCAGTTTATCCCGGGGGGAGGATACGCAGTATTTT
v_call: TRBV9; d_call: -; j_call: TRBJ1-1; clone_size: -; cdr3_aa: CASSADRGSTEAFF; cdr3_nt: TGTGCCAGCAGCGCGGACAGAGGGAGCACTGAAGCTTTCTTT
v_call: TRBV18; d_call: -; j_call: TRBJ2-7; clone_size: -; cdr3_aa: CASSPSGDEQYF; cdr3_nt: TGTGCCAGCTCACCGTCCGGGGACGAGCAGTACTTC
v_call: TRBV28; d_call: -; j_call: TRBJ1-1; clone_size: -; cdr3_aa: CASSLSTTNTEAFF; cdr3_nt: TGTGCCAGCAGTCTCTCGACTACTAACACTGAAGCTTTCTTT
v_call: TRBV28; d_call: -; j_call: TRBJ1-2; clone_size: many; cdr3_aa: CASSLLGRYGYTF; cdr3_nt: TGTGCCAGCAGCCTGTTGGGGAGATATGGCTACACCTTC
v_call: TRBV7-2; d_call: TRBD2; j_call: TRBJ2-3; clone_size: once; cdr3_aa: CASPELAGSSTDTQYF; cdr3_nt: TGTGCCAGCCCTGAGCTAGCGGGGTCTAGCACAGATACGCAGTATTTT
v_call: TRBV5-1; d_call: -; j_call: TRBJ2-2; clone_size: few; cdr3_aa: CASSLSAGTGELFF; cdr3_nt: TGCGCCAGCAGTCTGTCTGCGGGCACCGGGGAGCTGTTTTTT
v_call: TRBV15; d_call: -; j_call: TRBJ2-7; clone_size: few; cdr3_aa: CATSSPHRASEQYF; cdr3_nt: TGTGCCACCAGCAGCCCGCACAGGGCGAGCGAGCAGTACTTC
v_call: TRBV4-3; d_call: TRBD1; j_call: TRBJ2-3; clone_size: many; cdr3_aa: CASSQAQGDRDTQYF; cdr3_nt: TGCGCCAGCAGCCAGGCACAGGGGGACAGAGATACGCAGTATTTT
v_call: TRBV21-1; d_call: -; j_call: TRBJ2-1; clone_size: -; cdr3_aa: CASSSRHGRRDKEQFF; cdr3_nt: TGTGCCAGCAGCTCTAGACACGGGAGGCGGGACAAAGAGCAGTTCTTC
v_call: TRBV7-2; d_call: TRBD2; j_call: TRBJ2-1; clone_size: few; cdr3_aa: CASSLPEGGGGFYNEQFF; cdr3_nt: TGTGCCAGCAGCTTACCGGAGGGCGGGGGGGGTTTCTACAATGAGCAGTTCTTC
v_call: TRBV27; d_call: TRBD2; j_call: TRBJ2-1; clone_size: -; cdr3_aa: CASTSTRGVSSYNEQFF; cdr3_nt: TGTGCCAGCACCTCGACCCGGGGGGTGAGCTCCTACAATGAGCAGTTCTTC